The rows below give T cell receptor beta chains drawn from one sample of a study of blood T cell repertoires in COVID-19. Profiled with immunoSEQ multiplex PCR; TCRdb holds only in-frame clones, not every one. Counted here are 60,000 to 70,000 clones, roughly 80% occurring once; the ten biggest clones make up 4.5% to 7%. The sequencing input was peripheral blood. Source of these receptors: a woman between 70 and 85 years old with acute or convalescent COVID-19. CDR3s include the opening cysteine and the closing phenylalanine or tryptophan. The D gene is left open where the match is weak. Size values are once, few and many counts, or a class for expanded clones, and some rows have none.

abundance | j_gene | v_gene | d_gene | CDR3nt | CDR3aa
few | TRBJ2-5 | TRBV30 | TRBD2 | TGTGCCTGGAGTGTACCGGGGGGGGCCGGTGAGACCCAGTACTTC | CAWSVPGGAGETQYF
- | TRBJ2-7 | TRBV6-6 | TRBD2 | TGTGCCAGCACGGGACTAGGCTACGAGCAGTACTTC | CASTGLGYEQYF
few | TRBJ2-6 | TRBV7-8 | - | TGTGCCAGCAGCCTTGACGGGGCTGGGGCCAACGTCCTGACTTTC | CASSLDGAGANVLTF
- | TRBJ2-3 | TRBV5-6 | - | TGTGCCAGCAGTAACAGACCCACAGATACGCAGTATTTT | CASSNRPTDTQYF
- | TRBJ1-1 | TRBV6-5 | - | TGTGCCAGCAGTTACTCGGGGGGGGCTGAAGCTTTCTTT | CASSYSGGAEAFF
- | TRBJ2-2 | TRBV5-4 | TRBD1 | TGTGCCAGCAGCTTGGGACAGGGGGTTCTCACCGGGGAGCTGTTTTTT | CASSLGQGVLTGELFF
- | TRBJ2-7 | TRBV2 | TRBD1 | TGTGCCAGCAGGAAGGGGACAGTCTCCTACGAGCAGTACTTC | CASRKGTVSYEQYF
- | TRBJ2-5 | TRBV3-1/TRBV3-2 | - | TGTGCCAGCAGCCAAGGGACTACCCAAGAGACCCAGTACTTC | CASSQGTTQETQYF
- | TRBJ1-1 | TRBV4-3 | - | TGCGCCAGCAGCCCCGGTCCGGGGGGCGGCCACACTGAAGCTTTCTTT | CASSPGPGGGHTEAFF
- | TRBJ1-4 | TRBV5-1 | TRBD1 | TGCGCCAGCAGCTTGGCCGGGACAGGGGAGGAAAAACTGTTTTTT | CASSLAGTGEEKLFF
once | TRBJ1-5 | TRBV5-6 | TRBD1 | TGTGCCAGCAGCTTGACCAAGGACAGGACCGAAACCCAGCATTTT | CASSLTKDRTETQHF
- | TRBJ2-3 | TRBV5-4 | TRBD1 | TGTGCCAGCAGCTTGGATAACAGGGGGACCACAGATACGCAGTATTTT | CASSLDNRGTTDTQYF
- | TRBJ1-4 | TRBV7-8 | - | TGTGCCAGCAGCCCAGGGGCAGTTAATGAAAAACTGTTTTTT | CASSPGAVNEKLFF
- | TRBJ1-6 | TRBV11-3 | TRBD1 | TGTGCCAGCAGCCCGGGACAGCCCAATTCACCCCTCCACTTT | CASSPGQPNSPLHF
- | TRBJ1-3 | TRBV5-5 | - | TGTGCCAGCAGCTTACGACAGGAACACTCTGGAAACACCATATATTTT | CASSLRQEHSGNTIYF
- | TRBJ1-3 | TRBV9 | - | TGTGCCAGCAGCGTAAATACAGGGTCCACCATATATTTT | CASSVNTGSTIYF
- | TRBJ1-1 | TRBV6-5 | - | TGTGCCAGCACTCAAAGCCTCGGGTTTGAAGCTTTCTTT | CASTQSLGFEAFF
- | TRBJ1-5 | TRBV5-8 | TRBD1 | TGTGCCAGCAGCTTGGGACAGGGGGCTGGACAGCCCCAGCATTTT | CASSLGQGAGQPQHF
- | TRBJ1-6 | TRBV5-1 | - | TGCGCCAGCAGCGAGCCTGACAGTAATTCACCCCTCCACTTT | CASSEPDSNSPLHF
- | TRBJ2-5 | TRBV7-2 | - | TGTGCCAGCACTCAGGACCCGGGGAAACAAGAGACCCAGTACTTC | CASTQDPGKQETQYF
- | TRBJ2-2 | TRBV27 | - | TGTGCCAGCAGTTTATTAGCTAGCGCCCTCACCGGGGAGCTGTTTTTT | CASSLLASALTGELFF
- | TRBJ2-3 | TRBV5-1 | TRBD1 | TGCGCCAGCAGTCCGGGACAGTCCACAGATACGCAGTATTTT | CASSPGQSTDTQYF